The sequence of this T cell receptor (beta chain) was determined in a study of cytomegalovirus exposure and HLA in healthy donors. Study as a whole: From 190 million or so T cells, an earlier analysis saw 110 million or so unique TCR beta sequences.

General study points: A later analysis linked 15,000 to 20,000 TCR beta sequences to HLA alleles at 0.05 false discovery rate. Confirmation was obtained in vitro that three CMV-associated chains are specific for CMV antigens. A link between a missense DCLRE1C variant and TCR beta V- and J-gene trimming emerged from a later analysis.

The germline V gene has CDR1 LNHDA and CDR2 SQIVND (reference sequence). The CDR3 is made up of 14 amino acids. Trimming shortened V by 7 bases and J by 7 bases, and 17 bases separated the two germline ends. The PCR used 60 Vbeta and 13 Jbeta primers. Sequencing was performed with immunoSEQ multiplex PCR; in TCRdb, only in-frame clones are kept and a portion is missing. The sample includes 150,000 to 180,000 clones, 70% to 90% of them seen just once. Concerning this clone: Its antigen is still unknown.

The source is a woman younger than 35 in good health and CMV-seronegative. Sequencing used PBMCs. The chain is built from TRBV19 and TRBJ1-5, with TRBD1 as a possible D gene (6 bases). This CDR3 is CASIEAGVEQPQHF. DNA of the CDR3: TGTGCCAGTATTGAGGCAGGGGTGGAGCAGCCCCAGCATTTT.